This TCR beta chain was documented in a study of blood T cell repertoires in COVID-19. Study in general: Acute and convalescent COVID-19 samples came from the United States, Italy and Spain. PBMCs, B-cell-depleted T cells, or T cells were the source of the cDNA or gDNA that made up the material.

Study processing details: Amplified reference gene primers provided the basis for estimating nucleated cell counts. Using immunoSEQ multiplex PCR, the repertoire was profiled, and TCRdb retains in-frame clones only, with some absent. The V and J calls and clone size were taken over from that table, and D and trimming were inferred from the DNA. The sample holds 80,000 to 130,000 clones; just under 95% are singletons and the top ten take around 5.7%. Sequencing input: peripheral blood. This clonotype was obtained from a man between 65 and 79 years old with acute or convalescent COVID-19.

The CDR3 region is CASGQPGTQYF. The DNA for the CDR3 is TGTGCCAGCGGACAGCCGGGTACGCAGTATTTT. The V gene is TRBV12-3 or TRBV12-4, the J gene TRBJ2-3; the D gene is possibly TRBD1 (6 bases). V lost 8 bases and J 8 bases, leaving 11 bases between the germline ends. The CDR3 runs to 11 residues.